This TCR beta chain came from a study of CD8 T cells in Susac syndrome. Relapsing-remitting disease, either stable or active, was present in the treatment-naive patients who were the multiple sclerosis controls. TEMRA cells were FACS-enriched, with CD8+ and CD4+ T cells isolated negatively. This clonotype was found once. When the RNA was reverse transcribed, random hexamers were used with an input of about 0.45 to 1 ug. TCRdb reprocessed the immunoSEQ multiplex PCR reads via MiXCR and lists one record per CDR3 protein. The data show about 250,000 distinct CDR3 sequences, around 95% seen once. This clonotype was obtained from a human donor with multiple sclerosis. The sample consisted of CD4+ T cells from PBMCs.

The CDR3 region is CASSQVGLAGQDTQYF. Here the CDR3 DNA reads TGTGCCAGCAGCCAAGTTGGGCTAGCGGGCCAAGATACGCAGTATTTT. The chain recombines TRBV3-1 with TRBJ2-3; 8 positions agree with TRBD2. V shed 1 base and J 5 bases; nucleotides not matched to a gene: 8. Germline CDR1 and CDR2: LGHDT and YNNKEL (reference sequence). This CDR3 comprises 16 residues.